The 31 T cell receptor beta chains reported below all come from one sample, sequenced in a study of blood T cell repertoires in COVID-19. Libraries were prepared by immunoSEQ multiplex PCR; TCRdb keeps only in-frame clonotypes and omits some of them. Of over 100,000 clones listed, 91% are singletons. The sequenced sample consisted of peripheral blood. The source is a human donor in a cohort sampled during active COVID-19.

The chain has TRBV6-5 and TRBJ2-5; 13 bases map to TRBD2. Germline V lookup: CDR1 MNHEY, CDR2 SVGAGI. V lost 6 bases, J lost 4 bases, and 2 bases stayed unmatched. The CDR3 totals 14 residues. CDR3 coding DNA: TGTGCCAGCAGCGGGACTAGCGGGGTAGAGACCCAGTACTTC. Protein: CASSGTSGVETQYF.

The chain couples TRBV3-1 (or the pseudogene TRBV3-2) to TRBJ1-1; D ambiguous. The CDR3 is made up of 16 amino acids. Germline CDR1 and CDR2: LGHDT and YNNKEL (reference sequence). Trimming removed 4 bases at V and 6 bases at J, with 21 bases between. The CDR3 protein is CASSPRTPAGLAEAFF. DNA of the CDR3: TGTGCCAGCAGCCCACGGACTCCAGCCGGGTTAGCTGAAGCTTTCTTT.

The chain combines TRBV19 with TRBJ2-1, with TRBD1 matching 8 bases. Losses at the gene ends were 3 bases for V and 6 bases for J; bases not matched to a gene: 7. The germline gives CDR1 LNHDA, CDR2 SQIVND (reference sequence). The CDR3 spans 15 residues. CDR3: CASSMRTGLGNEQFF. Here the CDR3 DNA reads TGTGCCAGTAGTATGCGGACAGGGTTAGGCAATGAGCAGTTCTTC.

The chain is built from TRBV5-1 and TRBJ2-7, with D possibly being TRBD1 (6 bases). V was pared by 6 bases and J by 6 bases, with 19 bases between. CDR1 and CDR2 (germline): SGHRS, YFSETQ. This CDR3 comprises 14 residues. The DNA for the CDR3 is TGCGCCAGCAACCTGTTACAGGGAAGGGCCGAGCAGTACTTC. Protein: CASNLLQGRAEQYF.

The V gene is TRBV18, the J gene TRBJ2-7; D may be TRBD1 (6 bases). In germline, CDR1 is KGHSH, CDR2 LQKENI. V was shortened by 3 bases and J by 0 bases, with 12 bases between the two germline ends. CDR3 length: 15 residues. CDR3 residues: CASSPDRGGSYEQYF. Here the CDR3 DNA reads TGTGCCAGCTCACCGGATCGAGGGGGCTCCTACGAGCAGTACTTC.

CDR3 protein: CASRSGQVGDEQFF. CDR3 in DNA: TGTGCCAGCAGGTCCGGACAGGTTGGCGATGAGCAGTTCTTC. The chain is built from TRBV6-5 and TRBJ2-1; 7 bases map to TRBD1. The V gene's germline CDR1 is MNHEY and CDR2 SVGAGI. This CDR3 comprises 14 residues. The ends lost 6 bases at V and 8 bases at J; junction bases unmatched: 10.

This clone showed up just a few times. The CDR3 region has the DNA TGTGCCAGCAGCGTCAACCCGAGCGGGAGGGGAGGAGATACGCAGTATTTT. Its protein is CASSVNPSGRGGDTQYF. The chain links TRBV7-2 to TRBJ2-3; 10 positions agree with TRBD2. Losses at the gene ends were 5 bases for V and 5 bases for J; bases not matched to a gene: 13. The CDR3 consists of 17 residues. CDR1 and CDR2 from the germline V gene are SGHTA and FQGNSA.

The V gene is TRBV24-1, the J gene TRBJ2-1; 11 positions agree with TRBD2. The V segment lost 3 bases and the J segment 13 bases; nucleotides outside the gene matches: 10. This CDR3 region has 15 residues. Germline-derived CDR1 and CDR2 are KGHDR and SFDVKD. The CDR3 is CATSDPSGRPLQQFF. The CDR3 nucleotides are TGTGCCACCAGTGATCCTAGCGGGAGGCCTCTCCAACAGTTCTTC.

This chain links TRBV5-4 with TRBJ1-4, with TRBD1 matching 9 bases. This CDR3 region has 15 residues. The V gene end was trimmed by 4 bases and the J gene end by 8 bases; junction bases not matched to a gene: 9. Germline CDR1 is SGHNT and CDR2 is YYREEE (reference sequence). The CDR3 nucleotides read TGTGCCAGCAGCCGGGACAGGGATGCGAAGGAAAAACTGTTTTTT. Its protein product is CASSRDRDAKEKLFF.

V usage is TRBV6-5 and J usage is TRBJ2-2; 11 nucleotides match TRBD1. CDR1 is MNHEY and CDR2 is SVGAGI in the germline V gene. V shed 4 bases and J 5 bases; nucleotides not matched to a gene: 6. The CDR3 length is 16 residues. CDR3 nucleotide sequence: TGTGCCAGCAGTTCAACCGGGACAGGGGGGACCGGGGAGCTGTTTTTT. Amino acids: CASSSTGTGGTGELFF.

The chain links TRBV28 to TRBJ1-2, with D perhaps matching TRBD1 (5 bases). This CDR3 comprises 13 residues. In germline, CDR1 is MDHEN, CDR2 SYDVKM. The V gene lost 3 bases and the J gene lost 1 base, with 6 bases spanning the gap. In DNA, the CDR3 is TGTGCCAGCAGTTTCGACAGTAACTATGGCTACACCTTC. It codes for CASSFDSNYGYTF.

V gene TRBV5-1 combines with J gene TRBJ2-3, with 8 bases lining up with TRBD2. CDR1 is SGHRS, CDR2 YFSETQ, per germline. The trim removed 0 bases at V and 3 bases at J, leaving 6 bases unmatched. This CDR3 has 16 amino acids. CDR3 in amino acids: CASSLGAGGGTDTQYF. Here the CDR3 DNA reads TGCGCCAGCAGCTTGGGGGCGGGAGGAGGAACAGATACGCAGTATTTT.

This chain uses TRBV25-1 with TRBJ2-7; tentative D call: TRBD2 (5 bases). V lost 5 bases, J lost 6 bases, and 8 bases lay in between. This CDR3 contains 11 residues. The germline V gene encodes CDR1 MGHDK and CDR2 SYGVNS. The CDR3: CASSPGVEQYF. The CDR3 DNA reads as TGTGCCAGCAGTCCCGGGGTCGAGCAGTACTTC.

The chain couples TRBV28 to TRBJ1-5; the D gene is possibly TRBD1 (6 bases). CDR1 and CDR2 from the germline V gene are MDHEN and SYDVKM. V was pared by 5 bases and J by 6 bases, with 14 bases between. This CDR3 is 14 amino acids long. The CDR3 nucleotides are TGTGCCAGCAGTATACAGGGTAGGGGTCAGCCCCAGCATTTT. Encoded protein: CASSIQGRGQPQHF.

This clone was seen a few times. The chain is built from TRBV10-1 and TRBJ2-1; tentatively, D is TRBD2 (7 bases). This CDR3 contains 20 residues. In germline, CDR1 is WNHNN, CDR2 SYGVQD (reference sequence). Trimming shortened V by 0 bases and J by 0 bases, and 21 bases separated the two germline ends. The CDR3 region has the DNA TGCGCCAGCAGTGAGTCGGGAGGGCAGGGGATACCCCGCTCCTACAATGAGCAGTTCTTC. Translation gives CASSESGGQGIPRSYNEQFF.

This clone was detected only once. Here the CDR3 reads CASSNIIHDNSYEQYF. The CDR3 coding sequence is TGTGCCAGCAGCAATATAATACATGATAACTCCTACGAGCAGTACTTC. The chain links TRBV6-2 or TRBV6-3 to TRBJ2-7; D gene ambiguous. This CDR3 comprises 16 residues. Trimming stripped 6 bases from V and 0 bases from J, with 18 bases between. Looked up from germline, CDR1 is MNHEY and CDR2 is SVGEGT.

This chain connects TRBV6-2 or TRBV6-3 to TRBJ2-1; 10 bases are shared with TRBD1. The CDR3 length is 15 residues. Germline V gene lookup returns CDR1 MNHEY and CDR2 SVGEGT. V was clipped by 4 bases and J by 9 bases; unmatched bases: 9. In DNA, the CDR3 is TGTGCCAGCAGTTCCGCCGGGACAGGGGCAGGTGAGCAGTTCTTC. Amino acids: CASSSAGTGAGEQFF.

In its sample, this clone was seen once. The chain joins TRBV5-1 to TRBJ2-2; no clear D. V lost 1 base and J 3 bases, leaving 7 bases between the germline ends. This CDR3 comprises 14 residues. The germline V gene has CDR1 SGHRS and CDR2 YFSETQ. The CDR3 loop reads CASSLMLDTGELFF. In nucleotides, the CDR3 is TGCGCCAGCAGCTTGATGCTAGACACCGGGGAGCTGTTTTTT.

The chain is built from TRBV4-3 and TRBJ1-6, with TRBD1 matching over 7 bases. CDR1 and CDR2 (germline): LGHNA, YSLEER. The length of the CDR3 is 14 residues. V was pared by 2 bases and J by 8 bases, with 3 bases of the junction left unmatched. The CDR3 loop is CASSQRTGDSPLHF. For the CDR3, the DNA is TGCGCCAGCAGCCAACGAACAGGGGATTCACCCCTCCACTTT.

The CDR3 coding sequence is TGCGCCAGCAGCCAAGTTTGGGCTCCCTCTGGAAACACCATATATTTT. Encoded protein: CASSQVWAPSGNTIYF. This chain joins TRBV4-1 and TRBJ1-3; the D is unclear. The CDR3 runs 16 residues. Per germline, CDR1 MGHRA and CDR2 YSYEKL. The germline V and J ends were trimmed by 1 base and 0 bases, with 10 bases remaining between them.

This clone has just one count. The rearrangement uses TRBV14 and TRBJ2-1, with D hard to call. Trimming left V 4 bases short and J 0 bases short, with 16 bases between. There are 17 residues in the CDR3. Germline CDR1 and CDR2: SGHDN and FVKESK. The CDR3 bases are TGTGCCAGCAGCCTTCCCCCAAACAGATACTCCTACAATGAGCAGTTCTTC. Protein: CASSLPPNRYSYNEQFF.

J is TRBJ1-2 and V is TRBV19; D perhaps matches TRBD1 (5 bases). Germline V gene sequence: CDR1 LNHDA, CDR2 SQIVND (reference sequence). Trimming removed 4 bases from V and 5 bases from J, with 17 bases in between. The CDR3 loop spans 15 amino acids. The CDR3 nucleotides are TGTGCCAGTAGTAGTGGACATGGGGCTCTTTATGGCTACACCTTC. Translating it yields CASSSGHGALYGYTF.

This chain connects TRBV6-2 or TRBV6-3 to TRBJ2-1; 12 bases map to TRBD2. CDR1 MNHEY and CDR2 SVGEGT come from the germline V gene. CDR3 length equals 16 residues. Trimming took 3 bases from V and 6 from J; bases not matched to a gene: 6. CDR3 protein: CASSYWTSGMGNEQFF. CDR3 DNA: TGTGCCAGCAGTTATTGGACTAGCGGGATGGGCAATGAGCAGTTCTTC.

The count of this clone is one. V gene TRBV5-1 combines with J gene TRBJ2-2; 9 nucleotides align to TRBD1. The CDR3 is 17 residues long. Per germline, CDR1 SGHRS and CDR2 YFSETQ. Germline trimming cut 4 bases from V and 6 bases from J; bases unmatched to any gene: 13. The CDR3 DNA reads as TGCGCCAGCAGCACTTACGGGACAGGGCGACCGGCCGGGGAGCTGTTTTTT. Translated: CASSTYGTGRPAGELFF. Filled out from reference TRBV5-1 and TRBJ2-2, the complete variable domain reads KAGVTQTPRYLIKTRGQQVTLSCSPISGHRSVSWYQQTPGQGLQFLFEYFSETQRNKGNFPGRFSGRQFSNSRSEMNVSTLELGDSALYLCASSTYGTGRPAGELFFGEGSRLTVL.

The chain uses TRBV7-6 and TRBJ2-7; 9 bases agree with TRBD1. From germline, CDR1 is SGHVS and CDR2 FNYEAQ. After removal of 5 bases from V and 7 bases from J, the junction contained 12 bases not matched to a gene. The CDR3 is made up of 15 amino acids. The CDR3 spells CASSNGTGILREQYF. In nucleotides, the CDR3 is TGTGCCAGCAGCAATGGGACAGGGATTCTACGAGAGCAGTACTTC.

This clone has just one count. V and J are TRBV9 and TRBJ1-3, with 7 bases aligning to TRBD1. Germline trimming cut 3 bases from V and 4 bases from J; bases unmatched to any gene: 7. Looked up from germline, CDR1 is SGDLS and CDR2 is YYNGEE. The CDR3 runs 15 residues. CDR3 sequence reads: CASSGQGHGGNTIYF. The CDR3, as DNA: TGTGCCAGCAGCGGACAGGGTCACGGGGGAAACACCATATATTTT.

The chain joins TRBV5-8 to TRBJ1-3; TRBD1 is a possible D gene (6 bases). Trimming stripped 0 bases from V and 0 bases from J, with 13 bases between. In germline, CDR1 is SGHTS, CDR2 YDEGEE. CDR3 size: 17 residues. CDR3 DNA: TGTGCCAGCAGCTTGGGGACAGTCTTGGGCTCTGGAAACACCATATATTTT. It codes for CASSLGTVLGSGNTIYF.

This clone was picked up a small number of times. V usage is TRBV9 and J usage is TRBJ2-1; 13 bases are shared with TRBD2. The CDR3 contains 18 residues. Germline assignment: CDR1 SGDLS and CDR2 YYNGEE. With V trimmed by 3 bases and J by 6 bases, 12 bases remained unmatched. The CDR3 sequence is CASSETSGTSGIGNEQFF. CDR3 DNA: TGTGCCAGCAGCGAGACGTCCGGGACTAGCGGGATTGGCAATGAGCAGTTCTTC.

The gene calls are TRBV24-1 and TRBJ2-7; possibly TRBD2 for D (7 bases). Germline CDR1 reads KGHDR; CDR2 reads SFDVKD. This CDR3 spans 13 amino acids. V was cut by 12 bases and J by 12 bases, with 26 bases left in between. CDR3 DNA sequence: TGTGCCGCCGGGGGCCGCGGGAGCAACTCCCTGTACTTC. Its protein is CAAGGRGSNSLYF.

The CDR3 region has the DNA TGCGCCAGCAGCCAAGCGCAGGCTATGGGAGCCGGGGAGCTGTTTTTT. Translated, it gives CASSQAQAMGAGELFF. This sequence joins TRBV4-3 and TRBJ2-2, with D tentatively TRBD2 (5 bases). The CDR3 contains 16 residues. Trimming pared 1 base from V and 6 bases from J, leaving 15 bases between. Germline CDR1 and CDR2: LGHNA and YSLEER.

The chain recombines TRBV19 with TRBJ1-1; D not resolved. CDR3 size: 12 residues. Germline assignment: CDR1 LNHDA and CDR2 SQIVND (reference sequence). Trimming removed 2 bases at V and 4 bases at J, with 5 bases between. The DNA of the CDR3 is TGTGCCAGTAGTATACAGTCCACTGAAGCTTTCTTT. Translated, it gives CASSIQSTEAFF.